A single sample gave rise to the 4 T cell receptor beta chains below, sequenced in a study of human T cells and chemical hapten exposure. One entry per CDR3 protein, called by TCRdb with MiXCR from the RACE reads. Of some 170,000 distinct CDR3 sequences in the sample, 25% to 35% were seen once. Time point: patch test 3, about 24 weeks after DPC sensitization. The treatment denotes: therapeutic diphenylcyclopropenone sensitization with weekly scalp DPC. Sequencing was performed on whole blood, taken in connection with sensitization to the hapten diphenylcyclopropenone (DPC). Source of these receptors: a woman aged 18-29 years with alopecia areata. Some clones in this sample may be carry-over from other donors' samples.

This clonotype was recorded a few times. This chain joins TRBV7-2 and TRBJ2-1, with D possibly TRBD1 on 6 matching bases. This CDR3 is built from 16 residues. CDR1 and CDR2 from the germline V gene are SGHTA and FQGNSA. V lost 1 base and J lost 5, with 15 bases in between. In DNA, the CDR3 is TGTGCCAGCAGCTTAGAAACAGGGAAAGGGGACAATGAGCAGTTCTTC. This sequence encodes CASSLETGKGDNEQFF.

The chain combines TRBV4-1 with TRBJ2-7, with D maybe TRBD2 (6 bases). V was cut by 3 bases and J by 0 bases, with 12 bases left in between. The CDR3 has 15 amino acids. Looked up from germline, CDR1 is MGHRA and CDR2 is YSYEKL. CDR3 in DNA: TGCGCCAGCAGCCATATTGGGAGGTCCTCCTACGAGCAGTACTTC. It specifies CASSHIGRSSYEQYF.

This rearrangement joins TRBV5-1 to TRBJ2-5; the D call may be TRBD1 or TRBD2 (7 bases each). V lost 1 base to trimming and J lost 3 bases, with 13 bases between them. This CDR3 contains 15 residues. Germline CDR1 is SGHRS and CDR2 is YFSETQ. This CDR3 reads CASSLRDSGEETQYF. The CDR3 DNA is TGCGCCAGCAGCTTGAGGGACAGCGGGGAAGAGACCCAGTACTTC.

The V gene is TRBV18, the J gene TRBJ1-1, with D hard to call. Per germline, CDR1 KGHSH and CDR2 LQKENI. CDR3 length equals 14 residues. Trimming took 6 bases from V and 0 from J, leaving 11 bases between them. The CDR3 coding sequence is TGTGCCAGCTCCCCAGGAAGCCTGAACACTGAAGCTTTCTTT. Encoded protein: CASSPGSLNTEAFF.